A single sample is the source of the 5 T cell receptor beta chains below, sequenced in a study of blood T cells in healthy people across ages. Together with a sample-barcoded 5' primer, a J-beta primer mix was included in a second PCR lasting about 6 to 12 cycles. TCRdb analysed the 5' RACE reads with MiXCR anew, one entry per CDR3 protein. Of about 780,000 distinct CDR3 sequences in the sample, about 42% were seen once. Sequencing used blood. These receptors originate from a man older than 75 in good health.

This clonotype has only a few counts. This chain connects TRBV10-3 to TRBJ1-2; D might be TRBD1 (5 bases). V dropped 8 bases and J dropped 6 bases, with 10 bases sitting between them. The CDR3 is 11 residues long. CDR1 is ENHRY, CDR2 SYGVKD, per germline. This CDR3 is CAISRDDGYTF. CDR3 coding DNA: TGTGCCATCTCCCGGGACGATGGCTACACCTTC.

The genes are TRBV12-3 or TRBV12-4 and TRBJ2-4; D remains unclear. The ends were cut back, 2 bases at V and 2 bases at J, with 13 bases in the middle. The CDR3 loop spans 16 amino acids. The CDR3 sequence: CASSLRLADPKNIQYF. CDR3 DNA sequence: TGTGCCAGCAGTTTAAGGTTAGCCGATCCCAAAAACATTCAGTACTTC.

This clonotype was detected only a few times. The DNA for the CDR3 is TGCAGTGCTAGTGCGGCGACACGGGGGGCAGATACGCAGTATTTT. Protein sequence: CSASAATRGADTQYF. The chain joins TRBV20-1 to TRBJ2-3; 7 nucleotides match TRBD2. The CDR3 is 15 amino acids. V trimming: 3 bases; J trimming: 4 bases; junction bases outside the gene matches: 10. Germline loops: CDR1 DFQATT, CDR2 SNEGSKA (reference sequence).

This clonotype was seen a handful of times. A much larger clone is a single base away; this may be a read error. CDR3 region: CASSPEPYNEQYF. The CDR3 DNA is TGTGCCAGCAGCCCCGAGCCTTACAATGAGCAGTACTTC. V and J are TRBV7-2 and TRBJ2-1; the D is unclear. TRBJ2-7 explains the end of the DNA better; the J call may be wrong. Germline CDR1 reads SGHTA; CDR2 reads FQGNSA. The CDR3 covers 13 residues.

This clonotype was picked up a small number of times. V is TRBV7-9 and J is TRBJ2-4, with a weak D call TRBD2 (7 bases). CDR3 length: 15 amino acids. V gave up 4 bases and J gave up 6 bases, with 16 bases separating them. The germline gives CDR1 SEHNR, CDR2 FQNEAQ (reference sequence). The CDR3 loop reads CASSWEGERRNIQYF. The CDR3 DNA reads TGTGCCAGCAGCTGGGAGGGGGAAAGGAGAAACATTCAGTACTTC.